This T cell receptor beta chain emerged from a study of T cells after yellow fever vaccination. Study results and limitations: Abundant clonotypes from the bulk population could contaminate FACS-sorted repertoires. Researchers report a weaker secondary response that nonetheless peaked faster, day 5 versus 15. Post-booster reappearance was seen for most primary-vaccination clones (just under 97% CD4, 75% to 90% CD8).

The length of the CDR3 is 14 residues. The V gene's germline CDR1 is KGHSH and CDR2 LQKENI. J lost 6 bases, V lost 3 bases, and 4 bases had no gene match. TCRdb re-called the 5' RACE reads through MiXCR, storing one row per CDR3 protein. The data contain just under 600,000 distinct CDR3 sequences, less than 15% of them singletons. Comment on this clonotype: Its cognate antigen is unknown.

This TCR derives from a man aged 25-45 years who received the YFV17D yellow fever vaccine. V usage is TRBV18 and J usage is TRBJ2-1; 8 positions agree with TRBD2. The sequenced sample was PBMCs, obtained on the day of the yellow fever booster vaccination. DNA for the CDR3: TGTGCCAGCTCACCGCAAGCGGGAGCCAATGAGCAGTTCTTC. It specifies CASSPQAGANEQFF.